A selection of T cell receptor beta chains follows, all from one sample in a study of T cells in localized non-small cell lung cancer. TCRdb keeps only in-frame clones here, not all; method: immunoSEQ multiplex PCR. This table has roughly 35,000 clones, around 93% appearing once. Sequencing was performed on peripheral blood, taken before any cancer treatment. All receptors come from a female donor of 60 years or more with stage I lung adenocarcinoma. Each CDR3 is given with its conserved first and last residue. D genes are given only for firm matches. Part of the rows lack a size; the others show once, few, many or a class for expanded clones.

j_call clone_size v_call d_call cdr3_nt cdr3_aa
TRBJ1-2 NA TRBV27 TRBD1 TGTGCCAGCAGACTGAAGGGACAGGGGCAATTCTATGGCTACACCTTC CASRLKGQGQFYGYTF
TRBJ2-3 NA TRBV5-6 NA TGTGCCAGCAGCAAAGCAGGTGGTTATACGCAGTATTTT CASSKAGGYTQYF
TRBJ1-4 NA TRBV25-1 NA TGTGCCAGCAGTGAATCTGTCCAGGGGAATGAAAAACTGTTTTTT CASSESVQGNEKLFF
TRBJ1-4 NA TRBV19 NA TGTGCCAGTCGAACAGACTCGGTCTCAACTAATGAAAAACTGTTTTTT CASRTDSVSTNEKLFF
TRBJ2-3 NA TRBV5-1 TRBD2 TGCGCCAGCAGCTTGGATAGCGGGGGGCGGGGAGATACGCAGTATTTT CASSLDSGGRGDTQYF
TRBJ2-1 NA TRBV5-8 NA TGTGCCAGCAGCCCTTACTTCAAGTGGGATGAGCAGTTCTTC CASSPYFKWDEQFF
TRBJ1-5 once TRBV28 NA TGTGCCAGCACTACCGGACCGGGCCAGCCCCAGCATTTT CASTTGPGQPQHF
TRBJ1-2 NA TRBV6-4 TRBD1 TGTGCCAGCAGCGTCGACAGGGGGTATGGCTACACCTTC CASSVDRGYGYTF
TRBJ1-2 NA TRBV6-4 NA TGTGCCACCAGTGATTTGGCCGGCTACACCTTC CATSDLAGYTF
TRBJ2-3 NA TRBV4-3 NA TGCGCCAGCAGCCAAGATTGGGGATTCACAGATACGCAGTATTTT CASSQDWGFTDTQYF
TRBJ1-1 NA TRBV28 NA TGTGCCAGCAGTTCTATCACTGAAGCTTTCTTT CASSSITEAFF
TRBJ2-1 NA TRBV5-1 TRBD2 TGCGCCAGCAGCTTCGCGGGAGGGTACAATGAGCAGTTCTTC CASSFAGGYNEQFF
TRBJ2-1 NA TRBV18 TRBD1 TGTGCCAGCTCACCCCCGGACAGGCGCGAGCAGTTCTTC CASSPPDRREQFF
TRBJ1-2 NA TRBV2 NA TGTGCCAGCAGTGAACGTGGGAACTATGGCTACACCTTC CASSERGNYGYTF
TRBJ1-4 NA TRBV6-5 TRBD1 TGTGCCAGCAGTTACTCGGGACAGGGGGAACTGTTTTTT CASSYSGQGELFF
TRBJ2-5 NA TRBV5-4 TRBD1 TGTGCCAGCAGCCGACAGGGGGGTACAGAGACCCAGTACTTC CASSRQGGTETQYF
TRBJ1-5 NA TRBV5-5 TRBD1 TGTGCCAGCAGCTCCCCAGGGGGCCGTGAAGATCAGCCCCAGCATTTT CASSSPGGREDQPQHF
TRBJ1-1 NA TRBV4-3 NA TGCGCCAGCAGCCAAATCGCTTCAAGGGGTGAAGCTTTCTTT CASSQIASRGEAFF
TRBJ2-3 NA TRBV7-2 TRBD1 TGTGCCAGCAGCCAAACGGGAGGGACAGGGGATGGGACGCAGTATTTT CASSQTGGTGDGTQYF
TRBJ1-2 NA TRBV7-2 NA TGTGCCAGCAGCTTATTTGAGGACCAACGTAACACCTTC CASSLFEDQRNTF
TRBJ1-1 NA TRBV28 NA TGTGCCAGCGGGGATGCTTTGGGCCGACAGAAGAACACTGAAGCTTTCTTT CASGDALGRQKNTEAFF
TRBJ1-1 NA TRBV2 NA TGTGCCAGCAGTGAACAGGAGAACACTGAAGCTTTCTTT CASSEQENTEAFF
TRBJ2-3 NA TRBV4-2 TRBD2 TGTGCCAGCAGCCGGGATATAGGGACTAGCGGGATAACAGATACGCAGTATTTT CASSRDIGTSGITDTQYF
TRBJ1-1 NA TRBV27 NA TGTGCCAGCAGTTTATCAGTACTTAATTTAGGGAACACTGAAGCTTTCTTT CASSLSVLNLGNTEAFF
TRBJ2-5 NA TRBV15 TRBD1 TGTGCCACCAGCAGAGAACAGGGGGCCCGCATGCAGTACTTC CATSREQGARMQYF
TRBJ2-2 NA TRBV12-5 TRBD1 TGTGCTAGTGGTTTGGCCGTAGGACAGGGGATCGGGGAGCTGTTTTTT CASGLAVGQGIGELFF